This entry is about one TCR beta chain. These data belong to a study of blood T cells in healthy people across ages. Primed by a sample-barcoded 5' primer and a J-beta primer mix, a second PCR proceeded for roughly 6 to 12 cycles. TCRdb itself ran the 5' RACE reads through MiXCR, one entry per CDR3 protein. The repertoire consists of roughly 1,300,000 distinct CDR3 sequences, with 59% occurring once and the leading ten covering 6.5% to 8%. The TCR originated in a man aged 18 to 30 in good health. The sequenced material came from blood.

For the CDR3, the DNA is TGTGCCAGCAGCGTGAACCCCTCCTACAATGAGCAGTTCTTC. This sequence encodes CASSVNPSYNEQFF. This chain connects TRBV9 to TRBJ2-1, with unresolved D. This CDR3 is 14 amino acids long. Germline V gene data show CDR1 as SGDLS and CDR2 as YYNGEE. V shed 2 bases and J shed 0 bases, with 6 bases lying between them.